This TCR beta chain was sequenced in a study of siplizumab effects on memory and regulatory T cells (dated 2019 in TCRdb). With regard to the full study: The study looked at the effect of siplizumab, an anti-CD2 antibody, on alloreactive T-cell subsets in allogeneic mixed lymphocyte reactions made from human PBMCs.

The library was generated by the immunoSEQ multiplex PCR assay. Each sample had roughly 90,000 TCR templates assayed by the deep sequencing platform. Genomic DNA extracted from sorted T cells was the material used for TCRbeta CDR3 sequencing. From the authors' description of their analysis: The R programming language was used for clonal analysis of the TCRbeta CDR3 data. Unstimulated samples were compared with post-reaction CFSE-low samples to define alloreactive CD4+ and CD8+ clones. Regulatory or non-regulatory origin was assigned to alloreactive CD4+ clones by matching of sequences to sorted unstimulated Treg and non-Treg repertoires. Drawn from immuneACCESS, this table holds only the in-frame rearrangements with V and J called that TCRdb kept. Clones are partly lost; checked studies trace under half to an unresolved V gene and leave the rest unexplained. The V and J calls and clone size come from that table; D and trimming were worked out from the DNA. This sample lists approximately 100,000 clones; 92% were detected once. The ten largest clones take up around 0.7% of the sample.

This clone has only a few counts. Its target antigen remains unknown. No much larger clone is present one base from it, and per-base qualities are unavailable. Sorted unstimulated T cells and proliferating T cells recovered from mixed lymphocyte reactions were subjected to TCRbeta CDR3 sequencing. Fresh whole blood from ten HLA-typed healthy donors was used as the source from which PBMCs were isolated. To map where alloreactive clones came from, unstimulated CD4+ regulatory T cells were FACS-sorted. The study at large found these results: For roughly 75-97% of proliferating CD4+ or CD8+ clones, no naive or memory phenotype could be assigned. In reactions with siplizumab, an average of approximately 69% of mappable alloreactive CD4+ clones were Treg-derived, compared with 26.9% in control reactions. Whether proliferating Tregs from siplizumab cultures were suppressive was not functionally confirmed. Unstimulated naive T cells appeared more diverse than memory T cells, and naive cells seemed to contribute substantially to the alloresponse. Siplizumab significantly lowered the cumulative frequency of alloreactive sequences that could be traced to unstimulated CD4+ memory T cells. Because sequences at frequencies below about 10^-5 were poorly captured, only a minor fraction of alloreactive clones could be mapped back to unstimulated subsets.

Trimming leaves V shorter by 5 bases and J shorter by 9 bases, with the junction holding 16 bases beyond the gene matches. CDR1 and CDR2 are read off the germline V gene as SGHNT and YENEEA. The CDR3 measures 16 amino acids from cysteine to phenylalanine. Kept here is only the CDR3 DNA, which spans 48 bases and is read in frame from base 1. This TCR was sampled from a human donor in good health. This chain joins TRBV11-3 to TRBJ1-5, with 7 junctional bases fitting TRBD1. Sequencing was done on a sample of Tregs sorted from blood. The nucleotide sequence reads TGTGCCAGCAGCGAAGGGGGACAGCACTCGGAAGGGCCCCAGCATTTT. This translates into CASSEGGQHSEGPQHF.